A single sample is the source of the 16 T cell receptor beta chains below, sequenced in a study of control samples from healthy donors and cancer patients (dated by TCRdb to about 2020). Library construction relied on the immunoSEQ multiplex PCR assay. The clones in this table, taken by TCRdb from immuneACCESS, are in-frame only. Not every clone is retained; where verified, under half of the shortfall comes from an unresolved V gene, and the cause of the rest is unknown. Here the sample has tens of thousands of clones; just over 90% occur a single time. The ten largest make up over 1.3% of the sample. Sequenced: blood. These receptors came from a woman aged 30 to 39 in good health.

The chain employs TRBV19 and TRBJ2-7; no firm D call. The germline CDR1 and CDR2 sequences are LNHDA and SQIVND (reference sequence). This CDR3 spans 16 amino acids. The V end was cut by 5 bases, the J end by 5 bases, with 22 bases between. The CDR3 DNA reads as TGTGCCAGTAGTTACCCCGGCCAAGTTCGATACAACGAGCAGTACTTC. Translating gives CASSYPGQVRYNEQYF.

The CDR3 coding sequence is TGTGCCAGCAGCAAACCTAGGAGAGGGACAGGGGGTGTCGGCTACACCTTC. Translated: CASSKPRRGTGGVGYTF. This chain links TRBV21-1 with TRBJ1-2; the D segment call TRBD1 is taken from the table without a DNA check. TRBV21-1 constitutes a pseudogene. This CDR3 spans 17 amino acids.

V is TRBV5-6 and J is TRBJ2-7; D is undetermined. Germline lookup yields CDR1 SGHDT and CDR2 YYEEEE. The V end lost 6 bases, the J end lost 2 bases, and 6 bases lay between the germline ends. CDR3 length: 11 residues. The CDR3, as DNA: TGTGCCAGCACCTCGGCCTACGAGCAGTACTTC. This gives the protein CASTSAYEQYF.

This clone was recorded once. V and J are TRBV2 and TRBJ1-1, with D unresolved. V lost 6 bases, J lost 0 bases, and 11 bases lay in between. This CDR3 contains 14 residues. Germline V lookup: CDR1 SNHLY, CDR2 FYNNEI. The CDR3 is CASSKQGLNTEAFF. CDR3 nucleotide sequence: TGTGCCAGCAGCAAACAAGGTCTGAACACTGAAGCTTTCTTT.

This chain uses TRBV19 with TRBJ1-2; no firm D call. Between the trimmed V and J ends, which lost 2 bases and 8 bases, there was a span of 9 bases. The CDR3 totals 12 residues. From germline, CDR1 is LNHDA and CDR2 SQIVND (reference sequence). The CDR3 nucleotides read TGTGCCAGTAGTATAAGGGCGTCGGGCTACACCTTC. Residues: CASSIRASGYTF.

The CDR3 region has the DNA TGTGCCAGCAGTTTATCCCCGGGACTGAACTACGAGCAGTACTTC. Protein: CASSLSPGLNYEQYF. The rearrangement links TRBV27 to TRBJ2-7; D may be TRBD2 (6 bases). CDR3 size: 15 residues. The V gene lost 0 bases and the J gene lost 3 bases, with 12 bases spanning the gap. Germline V gene data show CDR1 as MNHEY and CDR2 as SMNVEV (reference sequence).

J is TRBJ2-5 and V is TRBV4-1, with D perhaps matching TRBD2 (6 bases). This CDR3 is built from 15 residues. Germline V gene data show CDR1 as MGHRA and CDR2 as YSYEKL. V was pared by 5 bases and J by 0 bases, with 13 bases between. The CDR3 loop reads CASSAREDYQETQYF. The CDR3 nucleotides are TGCGCCAGCAGCGCTAGGGAGGACTACCAAGAGACCCAGTACTTC.

This sequence joins TRBV2 and TRBJ2-3; no definite D call. With 3 bases removed from V and 5 bases from J, the gap between germline ends came to 18 bases. Looked up from germline, CDR1 is SNHLY and CDR2 is FYNNEI. This CDR3 region has 16 residues. The CDR3 loop reads CASSEARSTFGDTQYF. The CDR3 coding sequence is TGTGCCAGCAGTGAGGCAAGATCGACGTTCGGAGATACGCAGTATTTT.

In this sample, this clone turned up a few times. V and J are TRBV15 and TRBJ2-7; D is unresolved. Trimming took 0 bases from V and 5 from J, leaving 14 bases between them. The CDR3 extends over 15 amino acids. Germline CDR1 is LNHNV and CDR2 is YYDKDF (reference sequence). This chain's CDR3 is CATSRDKWGRNEQYF. Written as DNA, the CDR3 is TGTGCCACCAGCAGAGATAAGTGGGGAAGAAACGAGCAGTACTTC.

This chain uses TRBV6-2 or TRBV6-3 with TRBJ2-7; tentatively, D is TRBD2 (5 bases). The V end was cut by 0 bases, the J end by 4 bases, with 13 bases between. The CDR3 runs 15 residues. Germline V gene data show CDR1 as MNHEY and CDR2 as SVGEGT. The CDR3 nucleotides read TGTGCCAGCAGTTACTCGAGCCTAGCAGATTACGAGCAGTACTTC. Translating it yields CASSYSSLADYEQYF.

The rearrangement links TRBV20-1 to TRBJ2-2; D gene uncertain. Germline CDR1 and CDR2: DFQATT and SNEGSKA (reference sequence). The length of the CDR3 is 11 residues. Trimming stripped 5 bases from V and 8 bases from J, with 9 bases between. DNA of the CDR3: TGCAGTGCTCGCACGAGGGGGGAGCTGTTTTTT. This sequence encodes CSARTRGELFF.

The genes are TRBV9 and TRBJ1-4, with TRBD1 as a possible D gene (6 bases). Per germline, CDR1 SGDLS and CDR2 YYNGEE. Trimming stripped 3 bases from V and 7 bases from J, with 16 bases between. The CDR3 spans 15 residues. CDR3 nucleotide sequence: TGTGCCAGCAGCGGACAACAGGGACGGGGTGAAAAACTGTTTTTT. It encodes CASSGQQGRGEKLFF.

This clone was found once. The chain is built from TRBV28 and TRBJ1-2; possibly TRBD1 for D (6 bases). Germline CDR1 and CDR2: MDHEN and SYDVKM. This CDR3 spans 14 amino acids. Between the trimmed V and J ends, which lost 8 bases and 4 bases, there was a span of 17 bases. CDR3 residues: CASGAGRGFYGYTF. The CDR3 DNA sequence: TGTGCCAGCGGAGCAGGGAGGGGGTTCTATGGCTACACCTTC.

V is TRBV13 and J is TRBJ1-1; D is unresolved. Germline loops: CDR1 PRHDT, CDR2 FYEKMQ (reference sequence). Trimming cost V 1 base and J 1 base, with 16 bases left between them. The CDR3 length is 17 residues. The CDR3 reads CASSLDLSGGPNTEAFF. Here the CDR3 DNA reads TGTGCCAGCAGCTTAGACCTTTCCGGAGGGCCGAACACTGAAGCTTTCTTT. Full variable domain (missing parts from reference TRBV13 and TRBJ1-1): AAGVIQSPRHLIKEKRETATLKCYPIPRHDTVYWYQQGPGQDPQFLISFYEKMQSDKGSIPDRFSAQQFSDYHSELNMSSLELGDSALYFCASSLDLSGGPNTEAFFGQGTRLTVV.

In its sample, this clone was seen once. The chain is built from TRBV27 and TRBJ2-1; D is perhaps TRBD2 (5 bases). V was shortened by 6 bases and J by 9 bases, with 15 bases between the two germline ends. This CDR3 is 13 amino acids long. Per the germline V gene, CDR1 is MNHEY and CDR2 is SMNVEV (reference sequence). CDR3 loop: CASSLRTEGEQFF. Here the CDR3 DNA reads TGTGCCAGCAGCCTTCGGACCGAGGGTGAGCAGTTCTTC.

The chain carries TRBV5-1 and TRBJ1-3; 8 nucleotides agree with TRBD1. From germline, CDR1 is SGHRS and CDR2 YFSETQ. The CDR3 totals 15 residues. Trimming cost V 0 bases and J 4 bases; bases outside gene matches: 3. The CDR3 loop reads CASSLAGDRGNTIYF. The CDR3, as DNA: TGCGCCAGCAGCTTGGCTGGGGACAGGGGAAACACCATATATTTT.